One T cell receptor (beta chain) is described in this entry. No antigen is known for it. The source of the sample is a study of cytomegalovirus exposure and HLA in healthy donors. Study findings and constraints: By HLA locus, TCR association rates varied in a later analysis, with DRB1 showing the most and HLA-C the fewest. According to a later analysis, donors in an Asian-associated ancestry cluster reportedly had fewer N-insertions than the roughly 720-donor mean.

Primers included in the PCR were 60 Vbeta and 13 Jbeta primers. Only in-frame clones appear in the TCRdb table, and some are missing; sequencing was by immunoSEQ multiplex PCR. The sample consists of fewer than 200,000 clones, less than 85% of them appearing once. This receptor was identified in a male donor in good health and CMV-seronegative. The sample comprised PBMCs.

CDR3 residues: CASSLRRGGEKLFF. The CDR3 DNA is TGTGCCAGCAGCCTCCGACGGGGGGGGGAAAAACTGTTTTTT. The genes are TRBV7-2 and TRBJ1-4; tentative D call: TRBD1 (5 bases). V lost 5 bases to trimming and J lost 8 bases, with 15 bases between them. CDR1 SGHTA and CDR2 FQGNSA come from the germline V gene. The CDR3 is 14 amino acids. The full variable domain, rest sourced from reference TRBV7-2 and TRBJ1-4, is GAGVSQSPSNKVTEKGKDVELRCDPISGHTALYWYRQSLGQGLEFLIYFQGNSAPDKSGLPSDRFSAERTGGSVSTLTIQRTQQEDSAVYLCASSLRRGGEKLFFGSGTQLSVL.